These 18 T cell receptor beta chains came from one sample sequenced in a study of T-cell reconstitution after alpha-beta-depleted transplantation in children. Unique molecular identifiers were incorporated during preparation of the TCRbeta library. TCRdb ran MiXCR on the PCR reads and lists one entry per CDR3 protein. The sample has roughly 50,000 distinct CDR3 sequences, roughly 45% seen once. The sequenced sample was PBMCs, mostly from graft donor cells, obtained 360 days after TCRalphabeta/CD19-depleted stem cell transplant. These receptors were taken from a male patient aged 10 to 17 who had a stem cell transplant for acute lymphoblastic leukemia, so the T cells may come from the graft donor.

This chain joins TRBV5-1 and TRBJ1-1, with D perhaps TRBD1 (5 bases). Trimming stripped 3 bases from V and 3 bases from J, with 12 bases between. The CDR3 spans 14 residues. Germline-derived CDR1 and CDR2 are SGHRS and YFSETQ. The CDR3 reads CASSSGRLDTEAFF. DNA for the CDR3: TGCGCCAGCAGCTCAGGGAGACTAGACACTGAAGCTTTCTTT.

This chain joins TRBV7-2 and TRBJ2-1, with D possibly being TRBD2 (5 bases). Deletions cut 6 bases from V and 7 bases from J, with 10 bases between. CDR3 length: 12 residues. CDR1 is SGHTA and CDR2 is FQGNSA in the germline V gene. The CDR3 bases are TGTGCCAGCAGGGAGAGGAGGAATGAGCAGTTCTTC. It codes for CASRERRNEQFF.

V gene TRBV3-1 combines with J gene TRBJ1-5; D possibly corresponds to TRBD1 (5 bases). Germline V gene sequence: CDR1 LGHDT, CDR2 YNNKEL (reference sequence). V gave up 1 base and J gave up 4 bases, with 14 bases separating them. There are 16 residues in the CDR3. The CDR3 DNA is TGTGCCAGCAGCCAAGCCCCCGGGACTGCTAATCAGCCCCAGCATTTT. It translates to CASSQAPGTANQPQHF.

This clonotype was seen more than once but under ten times. The rearrangement links TRBV29-1 to TRBJ2-1, with 8 bases lining up with TRBD1. The CDR3 loop spans 11 amino acids. The V and J ends lost 0 bases and 15 bases, in that order; junction bases with no gene match: 4. CDR1 and CDR2 from the germline V gene are SQVTM and ANQGSEA. The CDR3 sequence is CSVEDRQGRFF. In nucleotides, the CDR3 is TGCAGCGTTGAAGATCGACAGGGGAGGTTCTTC.

The chain has TRBV25-1 and TRBJ1-2; 11 nucleotides match TRBD1. This CDR3 is 13 amino acids long. Per germline, CDR1 MGHDK and CDR2 SYGVNS. Unmatched junction bases numbered 5, after V lost 10 bases and J lost 4 bases. The CDR3 loop is CATAGTGGYGYTF. The CDR3 nucleotides are TGTGCCACTGCCGGGACAGGGGGCTATGGCTACACCTTC.

CDR3 region: CASSPIHSYEQYF. The CDR3 DNA follows: TGTGCCAGCAGTCCGATCCACTCCTACGAGCAGTACTTC. The chain couples TRBV12-3 or TRBV12-4 to TRBJ2-7; D gene uncertain. This CDR3 has 13 amino acids. V dropped 5 bases and J dropped 0 bases, with 8 bases sitting between them.

V gene TRBV5-1 combines with J gene TRBJ2-7, with D possibly TRBD1 on 6 matching bases. Germline V gene lookup returns CDR1 SGHRS and CDR2 YFSETQ. Deletions cut 1 base from V and 5 bases from J, with 16 bases between. The CDR3 spans 15 residues. The CDR3 DNA reads TGCGCCAGCAGCTTGTCGATGTCAGGGGATCACGAGCAGTACTTC. Amino acid sequence: CASSLSMSGDHEQYF.

This clonotype has just one count. The chain carries TRBV7-3 and TRBJ2-2, with 8 bases lining up with TRBD2. J lost 4 bases, V lost 4 bases, and 5 bases had no gene match. The length of the CDR3 is 15 residues. Germline V gene sequence: CDR1 SGHTA, CDR2 FQGTGA. The CDR3 protein is CASSSGGLGTGELFF. The CDR3 region has the DNA TGTGCCAGCAGCTCGGGGGGGCTGGGCACCGGGGAGCTGTTTTTT.

This clonotype was picked up a small number of times. The chain joins TRBV6-5 to TRBJ2-5; D ambiguous. Germline V gives CDR1 MNHEY, CDR2 SVGAGI. This CDR3 is 14 amino acids long. V lost 5 bases and J 4 bases, leaving 14 bases between the germline ends. CDR3 protein: CASSLLFPGETQYF. CDR3 nucleotides: TGTGCCAGCAGTCTACTTTTCCCTGGAGAGACCCAGTACTTC.

The chain combines TRBV4-1 with TRBJ1-4; D unresolved. The CDR3 has 14 residues. Germline CDR1 and CDR2: MGHRA and YSYEKL. The germline V and J ends were trimmed by 2 bases and 7 bases, with 11 bases remaining between them. CDR3 region: CASSQLRGLEKLFF. The CDR3 nucleotides are TGCGCCAGCAGCCAATTGAGAGGCCTTGAAAAACTGTTTTTT.

The chain couples TRBV5-1 to TRBJ2-7; D may be TRBD1 (6 bases). Germline V lookup: CDR1 SGHRS, CDR2 YFSETQ. Deletions cut 2 bases from V and 2 bases from J, with 11 bases between. The CDR3 length is 14 residues. Here the CDR3 DNA reads TGCGCCAGCAGCTTAGGACAGCGAGCCTACGAGCAGTACTTC. Its protein is CASSLGQRAYEQYF.

This sequence joins TRBV4-1 and TRBJ2-3, with D uncertain. The V and J ends lost 0 bases and 4 bases respectively, with 14 bases between them. CDR3 length: 16 amino acids. Germline CDR1 reads MGHRA; CDR2 reads YSYEKL. DNA for the CDR3: TGCGCCAGCAGCCAAGATTTAATAGATTGGTCAGATACGCAGTATTTT. Its protein product is CASSQDLIDWSDTQYF.

The chain carries TRBV9 and TRBJ2-7; D is uncertain. V was trimmed by 3 bases and J by 3 bases, leaving 4 bases between them. The CDR3 extends over 11 amino acids. Germline assignment: CDR1 SGDLS and CDR2 YYNGEE. Here the CDR3 reads CASSDNYEQYF. As DNA, the CDR3 is TGTGCCAGCAGCGATAACTACGAGCAGTACTTC.

This clonotype was counted a few times. The genes are TRBV28 and TRBJ1-5; TRBD1 might be the D (5 bases). Germline CDR1 and CDR2: MDHEN and SYDVKM. This CDR3 comprises 13 residues. The germline V and J ends were trimmed by 8 bases and 5 bases, with 13 bases remaining between them. The CDR3 DNA follows: TGTGCCAGCTCTATGGGGGGTCATCAGCCCCAGCATTTT. Its protein product is CASSMGGHQPQHF.

V and J are TRBV20-1 and TRBJ2-1; the D gene could be TRBD1 or TRBD2 (5 bases each). CDR3 length: 13 residues. The germline V and J ends were trimmed by 7 bases and 0 bases, with 10 bases remaining between them. CDR1 is DFQATT, CDR2 SNEGSKA, per germline (reference sequence). The CDR3 sequence: CSGEGISYNEQFF. The CDR3 DNA reads as TGCAGTGGTGAGGGGATCTCCTACAATGAGCAGTTCTTC.

This clonotype was seen many times. This chain joins TRBV12-3 or TRBV12-4 and TRBJ2-7; D possibly corresponds to TRBD1 (6 bases). Deletions cut 1 base from V and 4 bases from J, with 11 bases between. CDR3 length: 14 amino acids. CDR3 protein: CASSLGQGIYEQYF. In DNA form, the CDR3 reads TGTGCCAGCAGTTTAGGGCAGGGGATTTACGAGCAGTACTTC.

This clonotype turned up a few times. The J gene is TRBJ2-7, the V gene TRBV5-1; 13 positions match TRBD2. V was clipped by 4 bases and J by 0 bases; unmatched bases: 7. Germline CDR1 reads SGHRS; CDR2 reads YFSETQ. CDR3 length: 17 amino acids. The CDR3 coding sequence is TGCGCCAGCAGCCAGACTAGCGGGGGGTCTAGCTCCTACGAGCAGTACTTC. This sequence encodes CASSQTSGGSSSYEQYF.

The chain carries TRBV9 and TRBJ1-4, with D maybe TRBD1 (5 bases). Looked up from germline, CDR1 is SGDLS and CDR2 is YYNGEE. V lost 4 bases, J lost 8 bases, and 18 bases lay in between. The CDR3 loop spans 15 amino acids. The CDR3 loop reads CASSPGRQGLEKLFF. CDR3 nucleotide sequence: TGTGCCAGCAGCCCAGGTCGGCAGGGCTTAGAAAAACTGTTTTTT.